A selection of T cell receptor beta chains follows, all from one sample in a study of cytomegalovirus exposure and HLA in healthy donors. Using immunoSEQ multiplex PCR, the repertoire was profiled, and TCRdb retains in-frame clones only, with some absent. The sample has around 140,000 clones, about three quarters seen once. Sequencing input: PBMCs. The origin of the receptors is a male donor in good health and CMV-seronegative. The CDR3 runs from the conserved cysteine through the conserved F or W. The D gene is left open where the match is weak. A clone size is listed for some rows: how often the clone was seen (once, few, many), or a class if it is expanded.

d_gene	v_gene	abundance	j_gene	CDR3aa	CDR3nt
TRBD2	TRBV7-7	NA	TRBJ2-1	CASSSGLAGGGEQFF	TGTGCTAGCAGCTCCGGACTAGCGGGAGGAGGAGAGCAGTTCTTC
NA	TRBV11-2	NA	TRBJ2-5	CASSFTRSETQYF	TGTGCCAGCAGCTTTACCCGGTCAGAGACCCAGTACTTC
TRBD1	TRBV19	NA	TRBJ1-6	CASSGGTASRAPLHF	TGTGCCAGTAGTGGGGGGACAGCGTCCCGGGCACCCCTCCACTTT
NA	TRBV6-6	NA	TRBJ2-7	CASSYSFGMENEQYF	TGTGCCAGCAGTTACTCGTTCGGGATGGAGAACGAGCAGTACTTC
TRBD1	TRBV28	NA	TRBJ2-7	CASTPGGQGSYEQYF	TGTGCCAGCACCCCAGGGGGACAGGGTTCCTACGAGCAGTACTTC
NA	TRBV6-6	NA	TRBJ2-7	CASSYSTGRHEQYF	TGTGCCAGCAGTTACTCGACAGGGAGGCACGAGCAGTACTTC
NA	TRBV4-2	NA	TRBJ1-6	CASSQGPQGNSPLHF	TGTGCCAGCAGCCAAGGGCCCCAGGGGAATTCACCCCTCCACTTT
TRBD2	TRBV4-1	NA	TRBJ2-1	CASSPPGTRGNEQFF	TGCGCCAGCAGCCCACCCGGGACTAGGGGCAATGAGCAGTTCTTC
TRBD1	TRBV29-1	few	TRBJ1-3	CSVRDRGGNTIYF	TGCAGCGTACGCGACAGGGGTGGAAACACCATATATTTT
TRBD2	TRBV19	NA	TRBJ2-3	CASRKLAGGPDTQYF	TGTGCCAGTAGGAAGTTAGCGGGAGGGCCAGATACGCAGTATTTT
NA	TRBV19	NA	TRBJ2-7	CASSDGGTAYEQYF	TGTGCCAGTAGTGATGGCGGCACCGCCTACGAGCAGTACTTC
NA	TRBV27	few	TRBJ2-7	CASSSTGIEQYF	TGTGCCAGCAGTAGCACAGGGATCGAGCAGTACTTC
TRBD2	TRBV7-2	NA	TRBJ2-3	CASSSAGATDTQYF	TGTGCCAGCAGCTCAGCGGGGGCCACAGATACGCAGTATTTT
NA	TRBV4-1	NA	TRBJ1-5	CASSQDGAGLMPQHF	TGCGCCAGCAGCCAAGATGGGGCAGGGCTCATGCCCCAGCATTTT
TRBD1	TRBV25-1	NA	TRBJ1-1	CASSEVGRGPTEAFF	TGTGCCAGCAGTGAAGTTGGCAGGGGGCCCACTGAAGCTTTCTTT
TRBD1	TRBV6-5	once	TRBJ2-7	CASSLGQGVYEQYF	TGTGCCAGCAGTTTGGGACAGGGTGTATACGAGCAGTACTTC
TRBD1	TRBV28	NA	TRBJ1-6	CASRTGTGVYNSPLHF	TGTGCCAGCAGAACCGGGACAGGGGTATATAATTCACCCCTCCACTTT
TRBD1	TRBV5-1	NA	TRBJ1-1	CASSWGTGENTEAFF	TGCGCCAGCAGCTGGGGGACAGGAGAGAACACTGAAGCTTTCTTT
NA	TRBV5-6	NA	TRBJ2-3	CASRPPRNYNTDTQYF	TGTGCCAGCAGGCCTCCGCGGAACTACAACACAGATACGCAGTATTTT
NA	TRBV9	NA	TRBJ1-1	CASSGTRDNTEAFF	TGTGCCAGCAGCGGGACCAGGGATAACACTGAAGCTTTCTTT
TRBD1	TRBV7-9	NA	TRBJ1-1	CSSNGQGNTEAFF	TGTTCCAGCAACGGACAGGGGAACACTGAAGCTTTCTTT
TRBD1	TRBV7-3	NA	TRBJ1-4	CASSMRQGEKLFF	TGTGCCAGCAGCATGAGACAGGGTGAAAAACTGTTTTTT
TRBD2	TRBV5-6	NA	TRBJ2-1	CASSLASSGKYNEQFF	TGTGCCAGCAGCTTGGCTTCTAGCGGAAAGTACAATGAGCAGTTCTTC
NA	TRBV4-3	few	TRBJ2-2	CASSQARVAKGLANTGELFF	TGCGCCAGCAGCCAAGCAAGGGTGGCTAAGGGACTGGCGAACACCGGGGAGCTGTTTTTT
NA	TRBV18	NA	TRBJ1-5	CASSPTGRYNQPQHF	TGTGCCAGCTCCCCCACGGGGAGGTACAATCAGCCCCAGCATTTT
TRBD2	TRBV9	NA	TRBJ2-1	CASSTGTSGSYNEQFF	TGTGCCAGCAGCACGGGGACTAGCGGCTCCTACAATGAGCAGTTCTTC
TRBD2	TRBV19	NA	TRBJ2-1	CASWTSGSNEQFF	TGTGCCTCCTGGACTAGCGGGAGCAATGAGCAGTTCTTC
NA	TRBV5-1	NA	TRBJ1-4	CASSFSDEKLFF	TGCGCCAGCAGCTTTTCCGATGAAAAACTGTTTTTT
TRBD1	TRBV7-9	NA	TRBJ2-5	CASRARPGDREMTETQYF	TGTGCCAGCAGGGCCAGGCCAGGGGACAGGGAGATGACAGAGACCCAGTACTTC
NA	TRBV5-1	NA	TRBJ2-7	CASSFLGDTRNEQYF	TGCGCCAGCAGCTTTTTGGGGGACACGAGGAACGAGCAGTACTTC
TRBD2	TRBV6-6	few	TRBJ2-7	CASTYLAGGYEQYF	TGTGCCAGCACTTACCTGGCGGGGGGATACGAGCAGTACTTC
NA	TRBV25-1	NA	TRBJ2-1	CASSEYGVGQFF	TGTGCCAGCAGTGAATACGGGGTAGGGCAGTTCTTC
TRBD2	TRBV29-1	few	TRBJ2-3	CSVGASGSTDTQYF	TGCAGCGTTGGCGCTAGCGGGAGCACAGATACGCAGTATTTT
TRBD2	TRBV7-9	NA	TRBJ2-7	CASSQGLAGWSSYEQYF	TGTGCCAGCAGCCAGGGACTAGCGGGATGGAGCTCCTACGAGCAGTACTTC
TRBD2	TRBV7-2	NA	TRBJ2-3	CASSPTSGGYTDTQYF	TGTGCCAGCAGCCCAACTAGCGGGGGCTACACAGATACGCAGTATTTT
TRBD1	TRBV5-1	NA	TRBJ2-1	CASSLGVEGAGYNEQFF	TGCGCCAGCAGCTTGGGGGTTGAGGGGGCCGGCTACAATGAGCAGTTCTTC
TRBD2	TRBV10-3	once	TRBJ2-7	CAISQLAGVDEQYF	TGTGCCATCAGTCAACTAGCGGGAGTAGACGAGCAGTACTTC
TRBD2	TRBV5-5	NA	TRBJ2-7	CASSLGLAGLLSYEQYF	TGTGCCAGCAGCTTGGGACTAGCGGGCCTCCTCTCCTACGAGCAGTACTTC
TRBD1	TRBV30	NA	TRBJ1-2	CAWGDSDICTF	TGTGCCTGGGGGGACAGTGATATCTGCACCTTC
TRBD2	TRBV30	few	TRBJ2-1	CAWSATSGSLNEQFF	TGTGCCTGGAGCGCGACTAGCGGGAGTTTAAATGAGCAGTTCTTC
NA	TRBV9	NA	TRBJ1-6	CASSVDEGSPLHF	TGTGCCAGCAGCGTAGATGAGGGTTCACCCCTCCACTTT
NA	TRBV2	NA	TRBJ1-5	CASSVGGDQPQHF	TGTGCCAGCAGTGTGGGCGGGGATCAGCCCCAGCATTTT
NA	TRBV6-1	NA	TRBJ1-2	CASSDYRPYEGYGYTF	TGTGCCAGCAGTGATTACAGGCCCTATGAAGGCTATGGCTACACCTTC
TRBD2	TRBV9	NA	TRBJ2-3	CASSVGGREVSTADTQYF	TGTGCCAGCAGCGTAGGCGGGCGGGAGGTAAGCACGGCAGATACGCAGTATTTT
TRBD1	TRBV6-6	NA	TRBJ2-7	CASGDRGTEQYF	TGTGCTTCAGGGGACAGGGGGACAGAGCAGTACTTC
TRBD2	TRBV7-6	NA	TRBJ2-1	CASGGTSGAQNEQFF	TGTGCCAGCGGCGGGACTAGCGGGGCCCAAAATGAGCAGTTCTTC
TRBD1	TRBV2	NA	TRBJ1-1	CASSMGQALMNTEAFF	TGTGCCAGCAGCATGGGACAGGCTCTGATGAACACTGAAGCTTTCTTT
NA	TRBV10-2	NA	TRBJ2-7	CASLQDLRGSYEQYF	TGCGCCAGCCTACAAGACCTCAGGGGTTCCTACGAGCAGTACTTC
TRBD2	TRBV30	NA	TRBJ2-7	CAWSVRLAGSYEQYF	TGTGCCTGGAGTGTACGGTTAGCGGGTTCCTACGAGCAGTACTTC
NA	TRBV10-1	few	TRBJ1-5	CEEGGQPQHF	TGCGAGGAGGGCGGTCAGCCCCAGCATTTT
TRBD2	TRBV5-4	few	TRBJ2-3	CASSLAFSGNWGDTQYF	TGTGCCAGCAGCTTGGCCTTTAGCGGGAACTGGGGAGATACGCAGTATTTT
TRBD2	TRBV6-5	many	TRBJ2-5	CASSYSGLAGSTQYF	TGTGCCAGCAGTTACTCGGGACTAGCGGGAAGTACCCAGTACTTC
TRBD1	TRBV25-1	NA	TRBJ2-6	CASSPSDRGPGANGLTF	TGTGCCAGCAGTCCATCGGACAGGGGGCCAGGGGCCAACGGCCTGACTTTC
NA	TRBV14	few	TRBJ2-1	CASSQNPGGEQFF	TGTGCCAGCAGCCAAAATCCAGGGGGGGAGCAGTTCTTC